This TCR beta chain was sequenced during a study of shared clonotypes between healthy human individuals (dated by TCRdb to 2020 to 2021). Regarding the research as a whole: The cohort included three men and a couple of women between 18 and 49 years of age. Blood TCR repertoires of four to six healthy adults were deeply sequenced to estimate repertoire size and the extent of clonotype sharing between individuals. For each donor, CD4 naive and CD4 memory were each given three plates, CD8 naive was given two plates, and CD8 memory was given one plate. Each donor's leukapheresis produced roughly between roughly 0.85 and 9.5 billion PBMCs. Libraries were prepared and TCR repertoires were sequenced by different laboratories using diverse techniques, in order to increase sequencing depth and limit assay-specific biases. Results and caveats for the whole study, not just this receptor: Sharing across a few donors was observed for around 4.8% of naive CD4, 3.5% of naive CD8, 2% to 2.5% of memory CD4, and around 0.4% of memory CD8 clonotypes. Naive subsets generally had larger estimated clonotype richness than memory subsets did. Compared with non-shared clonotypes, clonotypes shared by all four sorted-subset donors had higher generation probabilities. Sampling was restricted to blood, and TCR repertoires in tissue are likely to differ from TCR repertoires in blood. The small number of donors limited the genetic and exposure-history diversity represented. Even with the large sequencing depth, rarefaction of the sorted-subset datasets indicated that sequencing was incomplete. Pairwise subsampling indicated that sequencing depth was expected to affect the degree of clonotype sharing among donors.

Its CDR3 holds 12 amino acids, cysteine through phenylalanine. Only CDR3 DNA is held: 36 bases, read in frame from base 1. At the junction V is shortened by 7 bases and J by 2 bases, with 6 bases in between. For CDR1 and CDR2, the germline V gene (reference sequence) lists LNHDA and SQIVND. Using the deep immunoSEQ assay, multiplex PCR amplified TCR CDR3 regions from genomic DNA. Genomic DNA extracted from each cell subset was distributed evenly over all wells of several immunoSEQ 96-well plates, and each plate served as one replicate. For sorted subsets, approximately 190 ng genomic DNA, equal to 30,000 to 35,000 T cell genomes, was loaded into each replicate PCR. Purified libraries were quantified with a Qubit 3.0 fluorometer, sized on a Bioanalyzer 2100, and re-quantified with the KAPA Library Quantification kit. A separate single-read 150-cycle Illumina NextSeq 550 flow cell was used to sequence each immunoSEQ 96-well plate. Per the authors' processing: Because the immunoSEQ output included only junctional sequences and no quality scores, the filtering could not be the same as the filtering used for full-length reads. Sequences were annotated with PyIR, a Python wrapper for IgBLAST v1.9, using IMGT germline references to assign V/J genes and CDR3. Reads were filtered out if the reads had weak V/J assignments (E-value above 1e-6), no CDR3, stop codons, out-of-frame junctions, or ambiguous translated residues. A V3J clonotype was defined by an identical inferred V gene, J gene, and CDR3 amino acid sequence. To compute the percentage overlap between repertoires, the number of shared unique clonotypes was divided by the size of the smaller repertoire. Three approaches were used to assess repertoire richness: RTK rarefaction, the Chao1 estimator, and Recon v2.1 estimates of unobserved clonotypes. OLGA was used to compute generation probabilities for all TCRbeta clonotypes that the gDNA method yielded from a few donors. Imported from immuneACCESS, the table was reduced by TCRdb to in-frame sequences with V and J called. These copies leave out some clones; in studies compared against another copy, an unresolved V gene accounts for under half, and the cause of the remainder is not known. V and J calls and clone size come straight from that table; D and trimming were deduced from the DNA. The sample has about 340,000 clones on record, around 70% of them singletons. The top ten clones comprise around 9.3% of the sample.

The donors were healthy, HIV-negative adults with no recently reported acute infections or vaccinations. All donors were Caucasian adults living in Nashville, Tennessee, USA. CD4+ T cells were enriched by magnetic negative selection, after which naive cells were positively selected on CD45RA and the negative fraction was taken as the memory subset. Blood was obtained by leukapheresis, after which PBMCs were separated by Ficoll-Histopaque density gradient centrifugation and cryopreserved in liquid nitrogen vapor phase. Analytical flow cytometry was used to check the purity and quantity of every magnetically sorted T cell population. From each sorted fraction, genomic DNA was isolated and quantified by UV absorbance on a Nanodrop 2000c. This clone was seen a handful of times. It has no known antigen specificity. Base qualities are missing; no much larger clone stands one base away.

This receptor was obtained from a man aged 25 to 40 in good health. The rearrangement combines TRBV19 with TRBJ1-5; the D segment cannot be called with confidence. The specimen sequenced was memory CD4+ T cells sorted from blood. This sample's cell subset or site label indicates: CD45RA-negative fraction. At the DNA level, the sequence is TGTGCCAGTACGGTCGGCAATCAGCCCCAGCATTTT. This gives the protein CASTVGNQPQHF.